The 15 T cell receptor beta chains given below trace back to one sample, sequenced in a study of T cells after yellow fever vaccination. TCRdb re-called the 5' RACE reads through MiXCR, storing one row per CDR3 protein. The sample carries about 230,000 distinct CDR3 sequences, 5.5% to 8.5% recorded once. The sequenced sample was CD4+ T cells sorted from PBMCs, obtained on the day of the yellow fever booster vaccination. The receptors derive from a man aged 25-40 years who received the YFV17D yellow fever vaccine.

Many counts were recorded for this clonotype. The CDR3 DNA follows: TGTGCCAGCAGTTTATGGGGGGCGGAGACCCAGTACTTC. It yields the protein CASSLWGAETQYF. V gene TRBV12-3 or TRBV12-4 combines with J gene TRBJ2-5; either TRBD1 or TRBD2 may fit D (6 bases each). The CDR3 loop spans 13 amino acids. Trimming left V 2 bases short and J 5 bases short, with 9 bases between.

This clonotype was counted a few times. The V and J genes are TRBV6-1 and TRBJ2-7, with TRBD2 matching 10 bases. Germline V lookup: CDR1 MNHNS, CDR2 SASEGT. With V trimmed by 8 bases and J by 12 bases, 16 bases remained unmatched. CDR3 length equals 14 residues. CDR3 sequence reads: CASGTGTSAPSMYF. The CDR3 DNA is TGTGCCAGCGGAACCGGGACTAGCGCACCTTCGATGTACTTC.

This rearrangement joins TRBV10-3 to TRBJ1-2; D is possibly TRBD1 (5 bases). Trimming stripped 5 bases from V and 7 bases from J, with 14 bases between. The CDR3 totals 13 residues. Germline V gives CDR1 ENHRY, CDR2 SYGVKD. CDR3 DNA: TGTGCCATCAGTTCGGGGGTTCCTTCTGGCTACACCTTC. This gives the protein CAISSGVPSGYTF.

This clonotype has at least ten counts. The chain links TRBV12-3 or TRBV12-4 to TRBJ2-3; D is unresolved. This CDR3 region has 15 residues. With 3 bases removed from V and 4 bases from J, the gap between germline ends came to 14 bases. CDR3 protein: CASSLGPTAADTQYF. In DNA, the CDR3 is TGTGCCAGCAGTTTGGGCCCCACGGCGGCAGATACGCAGTATTTT.

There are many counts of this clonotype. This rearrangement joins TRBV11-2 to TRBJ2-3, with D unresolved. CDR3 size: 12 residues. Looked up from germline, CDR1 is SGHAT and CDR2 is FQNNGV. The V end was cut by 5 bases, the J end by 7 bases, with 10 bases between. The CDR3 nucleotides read TGTGCCAGCAGCCAAGAATCGAATACGCAGTATTTT. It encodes CASSQESNTQYF.

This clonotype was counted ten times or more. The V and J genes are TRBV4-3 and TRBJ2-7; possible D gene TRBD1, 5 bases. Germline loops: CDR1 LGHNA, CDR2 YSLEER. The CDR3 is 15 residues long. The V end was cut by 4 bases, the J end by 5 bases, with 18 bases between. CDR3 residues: CASSPGNLQGHEQYF. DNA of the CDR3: TGCGCCAGCAGCCCCGGAAACCTCCAGGGCCACGAGCAGTACTTC.

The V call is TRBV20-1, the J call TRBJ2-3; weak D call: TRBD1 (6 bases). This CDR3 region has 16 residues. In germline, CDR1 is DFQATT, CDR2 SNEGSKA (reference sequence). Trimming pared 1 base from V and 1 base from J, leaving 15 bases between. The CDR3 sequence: CSARGVRGPGTDTQYF. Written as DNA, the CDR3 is TGCAGTGCTAGAGGTGTCAGGGGCCCCGGCACAGATACGCAGTATTTT.

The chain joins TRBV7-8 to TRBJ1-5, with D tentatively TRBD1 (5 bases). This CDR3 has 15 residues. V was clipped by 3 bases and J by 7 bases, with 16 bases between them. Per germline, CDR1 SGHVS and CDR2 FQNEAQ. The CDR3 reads CASSFTRDFRQPQHF. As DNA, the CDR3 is TGTGCCAGCAGCTTTACCCGGGACTTTCGGCAGCCCCAGCATTTT.

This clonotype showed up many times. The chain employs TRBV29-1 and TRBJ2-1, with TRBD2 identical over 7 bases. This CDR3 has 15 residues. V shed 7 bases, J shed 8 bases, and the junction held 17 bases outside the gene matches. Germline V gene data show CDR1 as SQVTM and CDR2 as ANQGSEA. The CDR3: CSAVLAAGVADEQFF. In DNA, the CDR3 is TGCAGCGCCGTTCTAGCGGCGGGAGTGGCGGATGAGCAGTTCTTC.

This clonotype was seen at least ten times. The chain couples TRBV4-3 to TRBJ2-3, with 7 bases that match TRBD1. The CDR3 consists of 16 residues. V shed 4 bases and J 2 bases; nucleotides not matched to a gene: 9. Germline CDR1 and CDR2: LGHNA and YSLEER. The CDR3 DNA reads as TGCGCCAGCAGCCCCCAGGGGGAACTACCCACAGATACGCAGTATTTT. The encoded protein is CASSPQGELPTDTQYF.

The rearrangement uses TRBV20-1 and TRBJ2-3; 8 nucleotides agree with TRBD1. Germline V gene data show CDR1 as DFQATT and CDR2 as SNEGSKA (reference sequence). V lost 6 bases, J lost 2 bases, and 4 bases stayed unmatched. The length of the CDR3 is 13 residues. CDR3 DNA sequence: TGCAGTGCCGAGGACAGGGACACAGATACGCAGTATTTT. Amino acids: CSAEDRDTDTQYF.

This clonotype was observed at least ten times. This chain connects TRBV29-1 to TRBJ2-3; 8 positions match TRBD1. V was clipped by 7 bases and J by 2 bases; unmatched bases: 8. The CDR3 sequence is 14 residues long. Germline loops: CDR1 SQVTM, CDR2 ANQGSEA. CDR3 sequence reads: CSARDRRVTDTQYF. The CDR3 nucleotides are TGCAGCGCCAGGGACAGGAGAGTCACAGATACGCAGTATTTT.

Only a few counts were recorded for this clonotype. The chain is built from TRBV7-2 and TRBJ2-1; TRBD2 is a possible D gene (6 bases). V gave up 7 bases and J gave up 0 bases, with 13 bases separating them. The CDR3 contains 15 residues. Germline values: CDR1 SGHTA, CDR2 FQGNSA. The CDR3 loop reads CASTNGGSSYNEQFF. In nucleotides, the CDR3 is TGTGCCAGCACAAATGGGGGGAGCTCCTACAATGAGCAGTTCTTC.

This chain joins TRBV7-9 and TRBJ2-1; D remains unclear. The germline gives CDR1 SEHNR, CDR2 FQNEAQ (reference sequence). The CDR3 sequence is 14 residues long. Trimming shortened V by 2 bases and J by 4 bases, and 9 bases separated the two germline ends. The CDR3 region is CASSLSPGYNEQFF. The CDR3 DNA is TGTGCCAGCAGCTTATCGCCGGGTTACAATGAGCAGTTCTTC. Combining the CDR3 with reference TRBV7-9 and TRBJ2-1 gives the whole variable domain DTGVSQNPRHKITKRGQNVTFRCDPISEHNRLYWYRQTLGQGPEFLTYFQNEAQLEKSRLLSDRFSAERPKGSFSTLEIQRTEQGDSAMYLCASSLSPGYNEQFFGPGTRLTVL.

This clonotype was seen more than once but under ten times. The CDR3 DNA reads as TGTGCCAGCAGCTCGACCCCGGACGGCTCTGAAGCTTTCTTT. This codes for CASSSTPDGSEAFF. The gene calls are TRBV11-3 and TRBJ1-1; D not certain. The CDR3 spans 14 residues. V was clipped by 4 bases and J by 6 bases, with 15 bases between them. The germline V gene encodes CDR1 SGHNT and CDR2 YENEEA.